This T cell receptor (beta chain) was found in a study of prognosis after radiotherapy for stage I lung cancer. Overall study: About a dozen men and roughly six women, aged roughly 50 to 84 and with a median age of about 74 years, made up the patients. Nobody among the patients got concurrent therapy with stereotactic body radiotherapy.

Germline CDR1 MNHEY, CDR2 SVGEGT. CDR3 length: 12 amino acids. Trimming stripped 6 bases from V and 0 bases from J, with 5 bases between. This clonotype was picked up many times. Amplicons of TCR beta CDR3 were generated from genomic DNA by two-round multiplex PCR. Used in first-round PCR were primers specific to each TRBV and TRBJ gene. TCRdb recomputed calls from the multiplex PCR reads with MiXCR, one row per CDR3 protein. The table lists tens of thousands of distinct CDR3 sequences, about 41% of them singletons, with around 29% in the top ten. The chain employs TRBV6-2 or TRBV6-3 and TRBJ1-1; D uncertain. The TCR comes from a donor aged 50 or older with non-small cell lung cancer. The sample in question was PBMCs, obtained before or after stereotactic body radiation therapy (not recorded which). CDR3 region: CASRTVNTEAFF. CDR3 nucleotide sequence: TGTGCCAGCAGAACAGTGAACACTGAAGCTTTCTTT.